This TCR beta chain emerged from a study of blood T cells in healthy people across ages. The CDR3 length is 14 residues. Germline CDR1 MNHEY, CDR2 SVGAGI. V lost 6 bases and J 2 bases, leaving 13 bases between the germline ends. The use of a sample-barcoded 5' primer and a J-beta primer mix characterized a second PCR of about 7 to 12 cycles. One entry per CDR3 protein results from TCRdb running MiXCR on the 5' RACE reads. The sample has just under 900,000 distinct CDR3 sequences; 25% to 30% are singletons. About this clonotype itself: Given a much more abundant clone one base away, this may be a read error.

This TCR was recovered from a woman older than 75 in good health. Sequencing was done on a sample of blood. This chain connects TRBV6-5 to TRBJ1-2; D might be TRBD1 (5 bases). The CDR3 loop is CASRFLGGNYGYTF. In DNA, the CDR3 is TGTGCCAGCAGGTTTTTGGGGGGGAACTATGGCTACACCTTC.